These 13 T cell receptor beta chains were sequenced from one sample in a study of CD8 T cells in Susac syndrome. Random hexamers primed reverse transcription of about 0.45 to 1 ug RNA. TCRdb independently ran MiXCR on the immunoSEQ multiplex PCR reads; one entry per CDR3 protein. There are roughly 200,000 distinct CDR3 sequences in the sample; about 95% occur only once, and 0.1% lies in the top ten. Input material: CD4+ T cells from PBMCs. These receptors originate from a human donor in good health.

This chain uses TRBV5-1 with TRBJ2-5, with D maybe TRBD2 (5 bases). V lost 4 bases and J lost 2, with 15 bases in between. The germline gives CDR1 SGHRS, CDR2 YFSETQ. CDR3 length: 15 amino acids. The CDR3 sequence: CASSPGRAPQETQYF. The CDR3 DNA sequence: TGCGCCAGCAGCCCCGGGCGGGCACCGCAAGAGACCCAGTACTTC.

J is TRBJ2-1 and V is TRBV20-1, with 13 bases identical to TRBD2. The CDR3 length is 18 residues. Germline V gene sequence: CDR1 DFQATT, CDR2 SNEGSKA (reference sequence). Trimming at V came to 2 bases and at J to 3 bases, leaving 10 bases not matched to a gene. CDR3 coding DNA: TGCAGTGCTAGAAAGCTACTAGCGGGGGGGACATACTACAATGAGCAGTTCTTC. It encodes CSARKLLAGGTYYNEQFF.

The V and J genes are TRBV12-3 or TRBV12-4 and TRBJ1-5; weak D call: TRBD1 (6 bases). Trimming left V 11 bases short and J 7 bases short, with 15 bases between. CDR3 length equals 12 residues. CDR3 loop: CAVRRGGQPQHF. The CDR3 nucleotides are TGTGCCGTTCGCAGGGGAGGACAGCCCCAGCATTTT.

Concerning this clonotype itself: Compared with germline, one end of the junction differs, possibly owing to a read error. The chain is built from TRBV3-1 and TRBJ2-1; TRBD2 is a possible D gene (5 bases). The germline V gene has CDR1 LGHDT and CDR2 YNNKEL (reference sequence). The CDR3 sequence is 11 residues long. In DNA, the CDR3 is TGTGCCAGCAGCCAAGGAATGGGAGCGGTCTTC. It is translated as CASSQGMGAVF.

CDR3 sequence reads: CASSFPKHSDEAYEQYF. The CDR3 DNA is TGTGCCAGCAGCTTCCCCAAACACTCGGACGAAGCCTACGAGCAGTACTTC. The chain has TRBV11-1 and TRBJ2-7; no firm D call. This CDR3 is 17 amino acids long. V was trimmed by 3 bases and J by 2 bases, leaving 20 bases between them. Germline V CDR1 and CDR2: SGHAT, FQDESV (reference sequence).

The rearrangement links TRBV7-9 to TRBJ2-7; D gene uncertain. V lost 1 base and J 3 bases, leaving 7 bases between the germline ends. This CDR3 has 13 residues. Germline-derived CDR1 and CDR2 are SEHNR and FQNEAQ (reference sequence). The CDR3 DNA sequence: TGTGCCAGCAGCTTAGGTGTTTACTACGAGCAGTACTTC. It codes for CASSLGVYYEQYF.

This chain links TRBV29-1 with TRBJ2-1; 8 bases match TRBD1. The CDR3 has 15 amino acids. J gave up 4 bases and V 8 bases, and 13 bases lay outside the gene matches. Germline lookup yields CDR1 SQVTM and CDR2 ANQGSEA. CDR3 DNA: TGCAGCAGCGGAGGACAGGGCTGGGAGTACAATGAGCAGTTCTTC. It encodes CSSGGQGWEYNEQFF.

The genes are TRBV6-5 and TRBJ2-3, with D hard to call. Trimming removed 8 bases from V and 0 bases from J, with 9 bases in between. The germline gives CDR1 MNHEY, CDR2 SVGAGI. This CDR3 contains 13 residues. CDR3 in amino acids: CASFSASTDTQYF. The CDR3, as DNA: TGTGCCAGCTTTTCAGCTAGCACAGATACGCAGTATTTT.

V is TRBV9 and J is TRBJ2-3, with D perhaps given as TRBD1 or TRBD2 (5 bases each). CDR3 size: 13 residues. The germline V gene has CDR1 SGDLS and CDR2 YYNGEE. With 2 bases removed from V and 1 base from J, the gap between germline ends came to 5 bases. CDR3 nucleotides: TGTGCCAGCAGCGTGGGGGGCACAGATACGCAGTATTTT. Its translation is CASSVGGTDTQYF.

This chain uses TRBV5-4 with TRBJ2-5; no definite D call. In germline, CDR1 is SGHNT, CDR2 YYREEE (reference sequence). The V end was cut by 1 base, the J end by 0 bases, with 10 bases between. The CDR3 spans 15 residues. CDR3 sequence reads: CASSLCRVYQETQYF. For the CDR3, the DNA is TGTGCCAGCAGCTTGTGCCGGGTGTACCAAGAGACCCAGTACTTC.

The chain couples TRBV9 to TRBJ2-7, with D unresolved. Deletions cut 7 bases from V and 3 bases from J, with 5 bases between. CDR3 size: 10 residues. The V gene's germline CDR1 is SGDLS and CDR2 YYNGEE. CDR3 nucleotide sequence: TGTGCCAGCCACAGCTACGAGCAGTACTTC. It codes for CASHSYEQYF.

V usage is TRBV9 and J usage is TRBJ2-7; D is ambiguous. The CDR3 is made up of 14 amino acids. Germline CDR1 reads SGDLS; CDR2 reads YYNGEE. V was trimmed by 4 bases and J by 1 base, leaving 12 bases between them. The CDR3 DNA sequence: TGTGCCAGCAGCCGTTTTGGTAGTTCCTACGAGCAGTACTTC. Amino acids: CASSRFGSSYEQYF.

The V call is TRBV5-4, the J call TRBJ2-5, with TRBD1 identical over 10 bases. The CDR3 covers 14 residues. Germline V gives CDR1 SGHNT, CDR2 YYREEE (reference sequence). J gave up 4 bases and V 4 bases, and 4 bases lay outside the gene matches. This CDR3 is CASSDDRGRETQYF. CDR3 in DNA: TGTGCCAGCAGCGACGACAGGGGGCGAGAGACCCAGTACTTC.